This T cell receptor beta chain appears in the sequencing data of a study of T cells in Graves' hyperthyroidism and ophthalmopathy. Amplification of TCR beta CDR3 regions was performed using RNA transcripts as template. HTBI primers were used for first-round RT-PCR of the TCR CDR3. TCRdb analysed the multiplex PCR reads with MiXCR anew, one entry per CDR3 protein. The sample includes 550,000 to 800,000 distinct CDR3 sequences, 15% to 20% of them seen just once. This clonotype has a count of ten or more. Sequenced: blood. The sequence was obtained from a man between 50 and 59 years old with Graves' hyperthyroidism.

Here the CDR3 reads CASSQVLDTQYF. DNA for the CDR3: TGCGCCAGCAGCCAAGTGCTAGATACGCAGTATTTT. This chain joins TRBV4-1 and TRBJ2-3; D remains unclear. Germline V CDR1 and CDR2: MGHRA, YSYEKL. The CDR3 totals 12 residues. With 1 base removed from V and 5 bases from J, the gap between germline ends came to 4 bases.